This is a list of T cell receptor beta chains from one sample in a study of OX40 agonist ivuxolimab in advanced cancers. The protocol was immunoSEQ multiplex PCR, while the TCRdb copy is restricted to in-frame clones and leaves out a portion. The sample consists of some 39,000 clones, about 81% of them appearing once. The source material was CD4+ or CD8+ T cells sorted from blood, sampled in a trial of the OX40 agonist ivuxolimab. The receptors were sampled from an adult with an advanced solid tumor such as melanoma, head and neck, liver or kidney cancer. CDR3s include the opening cysteine and the closing phenylalanine or tryptophan. The order of the fields is D gene, V gene, J gene, clone size, CDR3 DNA, CDR3 protein. D genes are given only for firm matches. Clone size, where shown, is once, few, many, or a class for clones that have expanded.

d_gene: .
v_gene: TRBV2
j_gene: TRBJ1-3
abundance: .
CDR3nt: TGTGCCAGCAGTGACAAGGATTTCTCTGGAAACACCATATATTTT
CDR3aa: CASSDKDFSGNTIYF

d_gene: .
v_gene: TRBV6-5
j_gene: TRBJ1-3
abundance: .
CDR3nt: TGTGCCAGCAGTCGGGACGGCTTGTCTGGAAACACCATATATTTT
CDR3aa: CASSRDGLSGNTIYF

d_gene: .
v_gene: TRBV6-5
j_gene: TRBJ1-2
abundance: .
CDR3nt: TGTGCCAGCAGTTACGCCCAGTATGGCTACACCTTC
CDR3aa: CASSYAQYGYTF

d_gene: .
v_gene: TRBV29-1
j_gene: TRBJ2-2
abundance: .
CDR3nt: TGCAGCGTTGAAGGGGGGCGAGGCACCGGGGAGCTGTTTTTT
CDR3aa: CSVEGGRGTGELFF

d_gene: .
v_gene: TRBV5-4
j_gene: TRBJ2-3
abundance: .
CDR3nt: TGTGCCAGCAGCTTGGCCAACACAGATACGCAGTATTTT
CDR3aa: CASSLANTDTQYF

d_gene: TRBD2
v_gene: TRBV11-2
j_gene: TRBJ2-7
abundance: .
CDR3nt: TGTGCCAGCAGCTCCCCCTCCGGGACTAGCGGGATGAGGAACGAGCAGTACTTC
CDR3aa: CASSSPSGTSGMRNEQYF

d_gene: .
v_gene: TRBV28
j_gene: TRBJ1-1
abundance: .
CDR3nt: TGTGCCAGCAGTTATACAAAGGTCGTGGGGAACACTGAAGCTTTCTTT
CDR3aa: CASSYTKVVGNTEAFF

d_gene: .
v_gene: TRBV7-2
j_gene: TRBJ1-1
abundance: .
CDR3nt: TGTGCCAGCAGCTCCTCCCCCGGGACGGTGAACACTGAAGCTTTCTTT
CDR3aa: CASSSSPGTVNTEAFF

d_gene: .
v_gene: TRBV11-2
j_gene: TRBJ2-5
abundance: .
CDR3nt: TGTGCCAGCAGCCCCTATGGCTTCGGTGAGACCCAGTACTTC
CDR3aa: CASSPYGFGETQYF

d_gene: .
v_gene: TRBV6-5
j_gene: TRBJ1-2
abundance: .
CDR3nt: TGTGCCAGCAGTTACGTGGGGATTGGTGGCTACACCTTC
CDR3aa: CASSYVGIGGYTF

d_gene: .
v_gene: TRBV19
j_gene: TRBJ2-1
abundance: .
CDR3nt: TGTGCCAGTAGTATGTACAATCCATACAATGAGCAGTTCTTC
CDR3aa: CASSMYNPYNEQFF

d_gene: .
v_gene: TRBV11-3
j_gene: TRBJ2-2
abundance: .
CDR3nt: TGTGCCAGCAGCAAGCAGGGTATCGGGGAGCTGTTTTTT
CDR3aa: CASSKQGIGELFF

d_gene: .
v_gene: TRBV2
j_gene: TRBJ2-7
abundance: .
CDR3nt: TGTGCCAGCAGGAGGGGGTTGGGGACACCCTCCTACGAGCAGTACTTC
CDR3aa: CASRRGLGTPSYEQYF

d_gene: TRBD1
v_gene: TRBV7-2
j_gene: TRBJ2-1
abundance: .
CDR3nt: TGTGCCAGCAGCTTCATCGGGACAGCTTCGAATGAGCAGTTCTTC
CDR3aa: CASSFIGTASNEQFF

d_gene: TRBD2
v_gene: TRBV18
j_gene: TRBJ2-2
abundance: .
CDR3nt: TGTGCCAGCTCCTCCGGGACTAGCAACACCGGGGAGCTGTTTTTT
CDR3aa: CASSSGTSNTGELFF

d_gene: .
v_gene: TRBV6-5
j_gene: TRBJ1-2
abundance: few
CDR3nt: TGTGCCAGCATGGGTACCCGTAGACTCAACTATGGCTACACCTTC
CDR3aa: CASMGTRRLNYGYTF

d_gene: TRBD1
v_gene: TRBV28
j_gene: TRBJ1-5
abundance: .
CDR3nt: TGTGCCAGCAGTTTTAAGGGGGCGAACAATCAGCCCCAGCATTTT
CDR3aa: CASSFKGANNQPQHF

d_gene: .
v_gene: TRBV2
j_gene: TRBJ2-5
abundance: few
CDR3nt: TGTGCCAGCACGTCCCAGGGCGGCGAAGAGACCCAGTACTTC
CDR3aa: CASTSQGGEETQYF

d_gene: .
v_gene: TRBV2
j_gene: TRBJ2-6
abundance: .
CDR3nt: TGTGCCAGCTGTTTAAGGACCTCTGGGGCCAACGTCCTGACTTTC
CDR3aa: CASCLRTSGANVLTF

d_gene: .
v_gene: TRBV30
j_gene: TRBJ1-6
abundance: .
CDR3nt: TGTGCCTGGAGTTTACGGGAGACAAATTCACCCCTCCACTTT
CDR3aa: CAWSLRETNSPLHF

d_gene: .
v_gene: TRBV28
j_gene: TRBJ2-7
abundance: .
CDR3nt: TGTGCCAGCAACTCCGCCAGGGGACCCTCCTACGAGCAGTACTTC
CDR3aa: CASNSARGPSYEQYF